The 20 T cell receptor beta chains listed next were all sequenced from one sample in a study of blood T cell repertoires in COVID-19. Assay: immunoSEQ multiplex PCR; the TCRdb copy retains only in-frame clones and omits some. The repertoire holds about 140,000 clones, about 82% seen once, with roughly 8.7% in the top ten. Sequenced sample: peripheral blood. These receptors were collected from a woman in her fifties or sixties with acute or convalescent COVID-19.

This clone has more than one count but fewer than ten. The chain links TRBV7-9 to TRBJ2-1, with D perhaps TRBD2 (5 bases). Trimming stripped 1 base from V and 2 bases from J, with 9 bases between. The CDR3 is 15 residues long. The V gene's germline CDR1 is SEHNR and CDR2 FQNEAQ (reference sequence). CDR3 sequence reads: CASSLGAGPYNEQFF. CDR3 bases: TGTGCCAGCAGCTTAGGGGCGGGTCCCTACAATGAGCAGTTCTTC.

The chain combines TRBV7-3 with TRBJ1-2; possible D gene TRBD1, 5 bases. V lost 5 bases to trimming and J lost 2 bases, with 15 bases between them. The CDR3 loop spans 15 amino acids. The V gene's germline CDR1 is SGHTA and CDR2 FQGTGA. As DNA, the CDR3 is TGTGCCAGCAGCAAACAGGCAGGCAGGAACTATGGCTACACCTTC. Its protein product is CASSKQAGRNYGYTF.

The chain couples TRBV5-4 to TRBJ2-7, with 8 bases fitting TRBD2. Germline V gene data show CDR1 as SGHNT and CDR2 as YYREEE (reference sequence). This CDR3 contains 14 residues. The V segment lost 4 bases and the J segment 3 bases; nucleotides outside the gene matches: 6. CDR3 sequence (DNA): TGTGCCAGCAGCACCCCGGGGGGGGGCTACGAGCAGTACTTC. This codes for CASSTPGGGYEQYF.

The CDR3 DNA follows: TGTGCCAGCAGTTTTGAACGGGGTCTTGAAGCTTTCTTT. Its protein is CASSFERGLEAFF. This chain joins TRBV27 and TRBJ1-1; D remains unclear. The CDR3 has 13 amino acids. Deletions cut 3 bases from V and 7 bases from J, with 12 bases between. Germline values: CDR1 MNHEY, CDR2 SMNVEV (reference sequence).

This clone was seen once. The chain is built from TRBV2 and TRBJ1-4; unclear D gene. CDR1 and CDR2 from the germline V gene are SNHLY and FYNNEI. V was clipped by 3 bases and J by 10 bases, with 12 bases between them. CDR3 length: 13 amino acids. CDR3 DNA sequence: TGTGCCAGCAGTGACGGCAGGTTGGGAAAACTGTTTTTT. Translation gives CASSDGRLGKLFF.

In its sample, this clone was seen once. V and J are TRBV27 and TRBJ1-1; 9 positions agree with TRBD1. Trimming at V came to 6 bases and at J to 14 bases, leaving 13 bases not matched to a gene. Per the germline V gene, CDR1 is MNHEY and CDR2 is SMNVEV (reference sequence). This CDR3 comprises 13 residues. The CDR3 protein is CASRPTGGWASFF. The CDR3 DNA reads as TGTGCCAGCAGACCTACAGGGGGCTGGGCTTCATTCTTT.

The chain links TRBV12-3 or TRBV12-4 to TRBJ1-2, with D perhaps TRBD1 (6 bases). V lost 5 bases, J lost 2 bases, and 9 bases lay in between. The CDR3 extends over 13 amino acids. CDR3 region: CASSTGRNYGYTF. CDR3 coding DNA: TGTGCCAGCAGTACAGGGCGGAACTATGGCTACACCTTC.

The chain recombines TRBV10-2 with TRBJ2-1, with D unresolved. The CDR3 has 16 residues. V shed 8 bases and J shed 0 bases, with 17 bases lying between them. CDR1 WSHSY and CDR2 SAAADI come from the germline V gene. The CDR3 coding sequence is TGCGCCAGCTTAAATCTACCTTTAAGCTCCTACAATGAGCAGTTCTTC. Translating it yields CASLNLPLSSYNEQFF.

The chain has TRBV19 and TRBJ2-5; D is unresolved. Trimming took off 4 bases at V and 4 bases at J, with 4 bases between the two ends. CDR1 and CDR2 from the germline V gene are LNHDA and SQIVND (reference sequence). The CDR3 loop spans 11 amino acids. The CDR3 coding sequence is TGTGCCAGTAGTACGGGAGAGACCCAGTACTTC. It specifies CASSTGETQYF. Combining the CDR3 with reference TRBV19 and TRBJ2-5 gives the whole variable domain DGGITQSPKYLFRKEGQNVTLSCEQNLNHDAMYWYRQDPGQGLRLIYYSQIVNDFQKGDIAEGYSVSREKKESFPLTVTSAQKNPTAFYLCASSTGETQYFGPGTRLLVL.

The chain carries TRBV9 and TRBJ2-1, with 15 bases identical to TRBD2. In germline, CDR1 is SGDLS, CDR2 YYNGEE. The CDR3 consists of 20 residues. Trimming cost V 2 bases and J 5 bases; bases outside gene matches: 14. The CDR3 sequence: CASSVPARTSGGVGNNEQFF. CDR3 DNA sequence: TGTGCCAGCAGCGTTCCAGCCCGGACTAGCGGGGGGGTGGGCAACAATGAGCAGTTCTTC.

This clone was found a few times. The gene calls are TRBV3-1 (or the pseudogene TRBV3-2) and TRBJ2-1; 11 nucleotides line up with TRBD2. The trim removed 1 base at V and 4 bases at J, leaving 3 bases unmatched. CDR1 and CDR2 from the germline V gene are LGHDT and YNNKEL (reference sequence). CDR3 length: 16 residues. This CDR3 is CASSQVLAGGYNEQFF. CDR3 sequence (DNA): TGTGCCAGCAGCCAAGTCCTAGCGGGGGGATACAATGAGCAGTTCTTC.

The chain joins TRBV30 to TRBJ1-3, with TRBD1 as a possible D gene (5 bases). There are 17 residues in the CDR3. V was trimmed by 0 bases and J by 0 bases, leaving 15 bases between them. Germline CDR1 and CDR2: GTSNPN and SVGIG (reference sequence). The CDR3 DNA reads as TGTGCCTGGAGTGTACCACGGGTCAGGGTCTCTGGAAACACCATATATTTT. Its translation: CAWSVPRVRVSGNTIYF.

The V and J genes are TRBV30 and TRBJ1-2, with 9 nucleotides matching TRBD1. The junction had 6 bases not matched to a gene; V was cut back by 3 bases and J by 4 bases. The CDR3 extends over 14 amino acids. Germline CDR1 is GTSNPN and CDR2 is SVGIG (reference sequence). As DNA, the CDR3 is TGTGCCTGGAGCGCGGACAGGGGAGGCTATGGCTACACCTTC. Translation: CAWSADRGGYGYTF. Full variable domain (rest looked up from reference TRBV30 and TRBJ1-2): SQTIHQWPATLVQPVGSPLSLECTVEGTSNPNLYWYRQAAGRGLQLLFYSVGIGQISSEVPQNLSASRPQDRQFILSSKKLLLSDSGFYLCAWSADRGGYGYTFGSGTRLTVV.

The chain employs TRBV30 and TRBJ1-1; D not certain. The length of the CDR3 is 14 residues. Germline V gene data show CDR1 as GTSNPN and CDR2 as SVGIG (reference sequence). The germline V and J ends were trimmed by 3 bases and 0 bases, with 11 bases remaining between them. CDR3 protein: CAWRAPGMNTEAFF. The CDR3 DNA is TGTGCCTGGAGGGCCCCGGGAATGAACACTGAAGCTTTCTTT.

This chain joins TRBV6-1 and TRBJ1-6, with TRBD1 matching 8 bases. Germline CDR1 reads MNHNS; CDR2 reads SASEGT. This CDR3 has 15 amino acids. The V segment lost 1 base and the J segment 10 bases; nucleotides outside the gene matches: 6. The CDR3, as DNA: TGTGCCAGCAGTGAAGTAGGACAGGGAAGATCACCCCTCCACTTT. Translating it yields CASSEVGQGRSPLHF.

The J gene is TRBJ2-1, the V gene TRBV27; 15 nucleotides match TRBD2. V shed 5 bases, J shed 4 bases, and the junction held 3 bases outside the gene matches. Looked up from germline, CDR1 is MNHEY and CDR2 is SMNVEV (reference sequence). This CDR3 has 16 residues. The CDR3 is CASSDGLAGGYNEQFF. CDR3 nucleotide sequence: TGTGCCAGCAGTGACGGACTAGCGGGGGGGTACAATGAGCAGTTCTTC.

This clone was seen a single time. The chain has TRBV6-5 and TRBJ2-3, with D possibly matching TRBD2 (5 bases). V lost 7 bases to trimming and J lost 4 bases, with 12 bases between them. Per germline, CDR1 MNHEY and CDR2 SVGAGI. The CDR3 spans 13 residues. DNA of the CDR3: TGTGCCAGCAACCAGGCGGGCCCAGATACGCAGTATTTT. Translation: CASNQAGPDTQYF.

V usage is TRBV18 and J usage is TRBJ2-7; D is possibly TRBD2 (7 bases). In germline, CDR1 is KGHSH, CDR2 LQKENI. The CDR3 length is 14 residues. V dropped 2 bases and J dropped 5 bases, with 13 bases sitting between them. The CDR3 is CASSPWGGLDEQYF. Written as DNA, the CDR3 is TGTGCCAGCTCACCATGGGGGGGGCTCGACGAGCAGTACTTC.

The CDR3, as DNA: TGTGCCAGCAGCTTCCCTTTGAACACTGAAGCTTTCTTT. Translation: CASSFPLNTEAFF. The rearrangement joins TRBV5-6 to TRBJ1-1; the D is unclear. The CDR3 spans 13 residues. The V end lost 2 bases, the J end lost 0 bases, and 5 bases lay between the germline ends. CDR1 and CDR2 (germline): SGHDT, YYEEEE.

This clone appeared a few times. The chain uses TRBV27 and TRBJ1-1, with no clear D. With 3 bases removed from V and 0 bases from J, the gap between germline ends came to 8 bases. This CDR3 contains 14 residues. Germline CDR1 is MNHEY and CDR2 is SMNVEV (reference sequence). CDR3 coding DNA: TGTGCCAGCAGTTTCCTACCCTTGAACACTGAAGCTTTCTTT. This gives the protein CASSFLPLNTEAFF.